This is a list of T cell receptor beta chains from one sample in a study of beta chain features in type 1 diabetes. Produced via immunoSEQ multiplex PCR; TCRdb's table is partial and in-frame only. This repertoire shows 200,000 to 300,000 clones, 13% to 15% found once; its top ten account for approximately 0.024%. The specimen sequenced was naive CD4+ T cells from blood. Receptor source: a woman aged 40 to 50 in good health. Each CDR3 is given without its conserved first and last residue.

J	V	CDR3
TRBJ2-3	TRBV6-1	ASSGEVGGWTSTDTQY
TRBJ2-3	TRBV6-4	ASRGGFTDTQY
TRBJ2-3	TRBV13	ASSPMRRGGKGVDTQY
TRBJ2-5	TRBV7-9	ASGGGGETQY
TRBJ2-7	TRBV7-2	ASSQGQGRRY
TRBJ2-7	TRBV15	ATSRDDSYEQY
TRBJ2-1	TRBV4-3	ASSPRTAGYNEQF
TRBJ2-3	TRBV5-1	ASSSPGQGGGTDTQY
TRBJ1-6	TRBV4-3	ASSQIQGYSPLH
TRBJ2-3	TRBV11-3	ASSFGGVTDTQY
TRBJ1-5	TRBV6-1	ASSEGESPNQPQH
TRBJ1-4	TRBV6-5	ASSRTHNEKLF
TRBJ2-3	TRBV7-2	ASSPASGGGTDTQY
TRBJ2-2	TRBV6-5	ASMAGVNGELF
TRBJ2-4	TRBV4-3	ASSHSGLAEDKNIQY
TRBJ1-1	TRBV5-1	ASSTQTGTMNTEAF
TRBJ1-2	TRBV5-1	ASSVGTASGYT
TRBJ1-6	TRBV18	ASSPEGNSPLH
TRBJ2-6	TRBV4-1	ASSLPGVVGANVLT
TRBJ2-2	TRBV11-3	ASSLESGELF
TRBJ1-1	TRBV13	ASSLRQLGKGTEAF
TRBJ1-6	TRBV2	ASSERGQGISPLH
TRBJ1-5	TRBV2	ASSGPVGNQPQH
TRBJ2-7	TRBV7-9	ASSPGGEQY
TRBJ1-2	TRBV18	ASSVDRVGYT
TRBJ1-2	TRBV19	ASSHGRTFLSYT
TRBJ1-1	TRBV18	ASSAVAGPEAF
TRBJ1-1	TRBV5-1	ASSIGQGARMNTEAF
TRBJ2-1	TRBV5-1	ASSLGPSGGAFSSSYNEQF
TRBJ2-1	TRBV27	ASSFVRVGGNEQF
TRBJ2-7	TRBV4-3	ASSQADGLEQG
TRBJ2-3	TRBV4-3	ASSQGIGGTDTQY
TRBJ2-7	TRBV7-9	ASSHLGGADTYEQY
TRBJ2-1	TRBV6-5	ASSLLAGGPSEQF
TRBJ2-3	TRBV5-1	ASSLGLLTDTQY
TRBJ2-1	TRBV29-1	SVARGLSSYNEQF
TRBJ1-3	TRBV9	ASSRNSGNTIY
TRBJ2-5	TRBV6-1	ASSDAGTSGEETQY
TRBJ2-7	TRBV27	ASRTFPRDRMN
TRBJ1-1	TRBV6-5	ASSYSGGMNTEAF
TRBJ2-1	TRBV2	ASSPSGQPTRF
TRBJ1-3	TRBV4-3	ASSQDVSGGGNTIY